Below, one TCR beta chain is given with its context. As yet, its antigen is unknown. These data originate in a study of T cells in localized non-small cell lung cancer. Broader study findings: When the top 100 tumor clones were examined, a median approximately 62 of them also appeared in the adjacent lung, which was paired and uninvolved. An association was observed between higher blood T cell density and longer overall survival. The study found T cell clonality highest in uninvolved adjacent lung, above tumor.

The CDR3 length is 16 residues. Germline V lookup: CDR1 SGDLS, CDR2 YYNGEE. The V and J ends lost 1 base and 0 bases respectively, with 11 bases between them. Sequencing used immunoSEQ multiplex PCR; TCRdb keeps in-frame clones, though not all of them. The sample consists of around 29,000 clones, 78% of them appearing once. The source of this sequence is a male donor older than 55 with stage II squamous cell lung carcinoma. This sample comprised peripheral blood, obtained before any cancer treatment. The chain recombines TRBV9 with TRBJ2-1, with D perhaps TRBD2 (5 bases). As DNA, the CDR3 is TGTGCCAGCAGCGTATACGAGGGCCTCTCCTACAATGAGCAGTTCTTC. It is translated as CASSVYEGLSYNEQFF.